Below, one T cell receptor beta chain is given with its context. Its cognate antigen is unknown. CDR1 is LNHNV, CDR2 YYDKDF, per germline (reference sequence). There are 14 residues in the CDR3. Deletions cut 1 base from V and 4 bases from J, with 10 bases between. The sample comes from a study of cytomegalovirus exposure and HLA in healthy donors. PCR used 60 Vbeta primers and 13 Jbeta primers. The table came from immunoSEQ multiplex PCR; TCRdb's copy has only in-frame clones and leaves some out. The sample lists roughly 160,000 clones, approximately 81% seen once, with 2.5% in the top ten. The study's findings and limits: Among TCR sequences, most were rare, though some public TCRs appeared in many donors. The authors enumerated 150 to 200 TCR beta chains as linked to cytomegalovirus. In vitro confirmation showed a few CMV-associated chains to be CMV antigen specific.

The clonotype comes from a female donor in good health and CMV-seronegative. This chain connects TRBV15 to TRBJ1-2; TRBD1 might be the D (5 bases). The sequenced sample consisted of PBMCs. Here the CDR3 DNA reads TGTGCCACCAGCAGAGGGGAGGGGAGCTATGGCTACACCTTC. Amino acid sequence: CATSRGEGSYGYTF.